The 29 T cell receptor beta chains in this list originate from one sample, sequenced in a study of cytomegalovirus exposure and HLA in healthy donors. The data were produced by immunoSEQ multiplex PCR, yet TCRdb's version contains in-frame clones alone and is incomplete. The sample includes approximately 97,000 clones, approximately 94% of them seen just once. The sequencing input was PBMCs. Receptors were obtained from a woman younger than 35 in good health and CMV-seronegative.

The rearrangement joins TRBV7-3 to TRBJ1-5, with 12 nucleotides matching TRBD1. CDR1 SGHTA and CDR2 FQGTGA come from the germline V gene. The CDR3 consists of 15 residues. Germline trimming cut 4 bases from V and 5 bases from J; bases unmatched to any gene: 3. The CDR3 sequence: CASSWGQGADQPQHF. DNA of the CDR3: TGTGCCAGCAGCTGGGGACAGGGGGCAGATCAGCCCCAGCATTTT.

The chain carries TRBV21-1 and TRBJ1-1; the listed D gene, TRBD1, was not tested against the DNA. TRBV21-1 is given as a pseudogene. The CDR3 totals 17 residues. The CDR3 protein is CASSTPSRTGSGTEAFF. The CDR3 DNA is TGTGCCAGCTCAACACCCTCTAGGACAGGGTCAGGAACTGAAGCTTTCTTT.

V usage is TRBV5-6 and J usage is TRBJ1-1, with 7 bases that match TRBD1. The CDR3 has 17 amino acids. The germline CDR1 and CDR2 sequences are SGHDT and YYEEEE. Germline trimming cut 5 bases from V and 0 bases from J; bases unmatched to any gene: 13. CDR3 nucleotides: TGTGCCAGCAGGATATTTGCGACAGGGAATCTGAACACTGAAGCTTTCTTT. Translation gives CASRIFATGNLNTEAFF. Complete variable domain (other parts from reference TRBV5-6 and TRBJ1-1): DAGVTQSPTHLIKTRGQQVTLRCSPKSGHDTVSWYQQALGQGPQFIFQYYEEEERQRGNFPDRFSGHQFPNYSSELNVNALLLGDSALYLCASRIFATGNLNTEAFFGQGTRLTVV.

The chain recombines TRBV7-6 with TRBJ2-7, with TRBD2 as a possible D gene (5 bases). CDR3 length: 15 amino acids. Trimming removed 1 base at V and 4 bases at J, with 14 bases between. Germline assignment: CDR1 SGHVS and CDR2 FNYEAQ. The CDR3 is CASSLVGEPPYEQYF. The CDR3 DNA follows: TGTGCCAGCAGCTTAGTGGGAGAACCCCCATACGAGCAGTACTTC.

This rearrangement joins TRBV4-3 to TRBJ2-3, with 8 positions matching TRBD2. V shed 2 bases and J 3 bases; nucleotides not matched to a gene: 7. CDR3 length: 16 amino acids. From germline, CDR1 is LGHNA and CDR2 YSLEER. The CDR3 DNA is TGCGCCAGCAGCCAACAAAACCGGGGGGGTACAGATACGCAGTATTTT. It codes for CASSQQNRGGTDTQYF.

The chain recombines TRBV12-5 with TRBJ2-1; TRBD1 is a possible D gene (6 bases). Germline assignment: CDR1 LGHNT and CDR2 FRNRAP. V was trimmed by 7 bases and J by 8 bases, leaving 18 bases between them. The CDR3 extends over 14 amino acids. CDR3 region: CASAPGQYGHEQFF. CDR3 nucleotides: TGTGCTAGTGCCCCCGGACAGTATGGGCATGAGCAGTTCTTC. The full variable domain, with the rest looked up from reference TRBV12-5 and TRBJ2-1, is DARVTQTPRHKVTEMGQEVTMRCQPILGHNTVFWYRQTMMQGLELLAYFRNRAPLDDSGMPKDRFSAEMPDATLATLKIQPSEPRDSAVYFCASAPGQYGHEQFFGPGTRLTVL.

The chain links TRBV27 to TRBJ2-1, with 8 bases that match TRBD2. The V gene's germline CDR1 is MNHEY and CDR2 SMNVEV (reference sequence). V dropped 3 bases and J dropped 7; count of bases not matched to a gene: 8. The CDR3 has 15 amino acids. CDR3 in amino acids: CASSFERGSSNEQFF. The CDR3 coding sequence is TGTGCCAGCAGTTTTGAGCGGGGGAGTAGTAATGAGCAGTTCTTC.

This chain joins TRBV11-2 and TRBJ2-3, with 11 bases fitting TRBD2. This CDR3 is 15 amino acids long. After removal of 5 bases from V and 2 bases from J, the junction contained 3 bases not matched to a gene. Germline loops: CDR1 SGHAT, CDR2 FQNNGV. The CDR3 loop is CASSGTSGNTDTQYF. DNA of the CDR3: TGTGCCAGCAGCGGGACTAGCGGTAACACAGATACGCAGTATTTT.

This clone was seen a single time. This rearrangement joins TRBV6-6 to TRBJ1-1; D ambiguous. The V end lost 2 bases, the J end lost 7 bases, and 20 bases lay between the germline ends. Germline CDR1 reads MNHNY; CDR2 reads SVGAGI (reference sequence). CDR3 length equals 16 residues. CDR3 in amino acids: CASSYPNVPPGGEAFF. In DNA, the CDR3 is TGTGCCAGCAGTTACCCGAATGTGCCCCCCGGAGGTGAAGCTTTCTTT.

The rearrangement uses TRBV18 and TRBJ1-2; D not certain. CDR1 and CDR2 (germline): KGHSH, LQKENI. V was cut by 2 bases and J by 5 bases, with 15 bases left in between. The CDR3 contains 15 residues. The CDR3 region has the DNA TGTGCCAGCTCACCAGAATCAGGTGGTGGGTATGGCTACACCTTC. Encoded protein: CASSPESGGGYGYTF. The complete variable domain, with remaining parts taken from reference TRBV18 and TRBJ1-2, reads NAGVMQNPRHLVRRRGQEARLRCSPMKGHSHVYWYRQLPEEGLKFMVYLQKENIIDESGMPKERFSAEFPKEGPSILRIQQVVRGDSAAYFCASSPESGGGYGYTFGSGTRLTVV.

The chain joins TRBV9 to TRBJ2-1; 9 bases are a match to TRBD2. The germline gives CDR1 SGDLS, CDR2 YYNGEE. CDR3 length equals 15 residues. The V segment lost 1 base and the J segment 6 bases; nucleotides outside the gene matches: 5. CDR3 sequence (DNA): TGTGCCAGCAGCGTAAGGCTAGCGGGAACCAATGAGCAGTTCTTC. It yields the protein CASSVRLAGTNEQFF.

This clone is a singleton in its sample. The chain couples TRBV7-9 to TRBJ2-1; 8 nucleotides line up with TRBD2. Trimming at V came to 1 base and at J to 3 bases, leaving 2 bases not matched to a gene. CDR3 length: 15 amino acids. Germline assignment: CDR1 SEHNR and CDR2 FQNEAQ (reference sequence). The CDR3 DNA sequence: TGTGCCAGCAGCTTAGTTGCGGGAGGCTACAATGAGCAGTTCTTC. Protein product: CASSLVAGGYNEQFF. The full variable domain, completed using reference TRBV7-9 and TRBJ2-1, is DTGVSQNPRHKITKRGQNVTFRCDPISEHNRLYWYRQTLGQGPEFLTYFQNEAQLEKSRLLSDRFSAERPKGSFSTLEIQRTEQGDSAMYLCASSLVAGGYNEQFFGPGTRLTVL.

The J gene is TRBJ2-1, the V gene TRBV19, with TRBD2 identical over 8 bases. The CDR3 extends over 12 amino acids. CDR1 is LNHDA, CDR2 SQIVND, per germline (reference sequence). V trimming: 6 bases; J trimming: 8 bases; junction bases outside the gene matches: 3. The CDR3 sequence is CASSGGGDEQFF. The CDR3 bases are TGTGCCAGTAGCGGGGGGGGTGATGAGCAGTTCTTC.

The count of this clone is one. The chain recombines TRBV7-9 with TRBJ2-5, with D possibly TRBD1 on 6 matching bases. The germline V and J ends were trimmed by 3 bases and 5 bases, with 13 bases remaining between them. Germline V gene lookup returns CDR1 SEHNR and CDR2 FQNEAQ (reference sequence). This CDR3 is 14 amino acids long. The CDR3 is CASSLGAGWETQYF. CDR3 DNA: TGTGCCAGCAGCTTGGGGGCGGGTTGGGAGACCCAGTACTTC. Based on the CDR3 plus reference TRBV7-9 and TRBJ2-5, the full variable domain is DTGVSQNPRHKITKRGQNVTFRCDPISEHNRLYWYRQTLGQGPEFLTYFQNEAQLEKSRLLSDRFSAERPKGSFSTLEIQRTEQGDSAMYLCASSLGAGWETQYFGPGTRLLVL.

The chain couples TRBV5-1 to TRBJ2-3; 10 bases line up with TRBD1. The CDR3 has 15 residues. In germline, CDR1 is SGHRS, CDR2 YFSETQ. J lost 4 bases, V lost 0 bases, and 2 bases had no gene match. CDR3 in DNA: TGCGCCAGCAGCTTGGACGGACAGGGGGCAGATACGCAGTATTTT. This sequence encodes CASSLDGQGADTQYF.

The J gene is TRBJ2-5, the V gene TRBV6-5, with TRBD1 matching over 7 bases. CDR1 and CDR2 from the germline V gene are MNHEY and SVGAGI. J lost 2 bases, V lost 4 bases, and 4 bases had no gene match. The CDR3 has 14 residues. CDR3 sequence: CASSLYRGQETQYF. CDR3 DNA sequence: TGTGCCAGCAGTTTGTACAGGGGACAAGAGACCCAGTACTTC.

This clone was seen once. This rearrangement joins TRBV5-1 to TRBJ1-1; no firm D call. The CDR3 runs to 16 residues. Deletions cut 5 bases from V and 1 base from J, with 18 bases between. Germline V gene lookup returns CDR1 SGHRS and CDR2 YFSETQ. The CDR3 reads CASSWVPGTRNTEAFF. CDR3 sequence (DNA): TGCGCCAGCAGTTGGGTACCAGGTACCCGGAACACTGAAGCTTTCTTT.

The chain combines TRBV19 with TRBJ2-3; 8 nucleotides match TRBD2. Germline values: CDR1 LNHDA, CDR2 SQIVND (reference sequence). The V and J ends lost 3 bases and 3 bases, in that order; junction bases with no gene match: 8. CDR3 size: 16 residues. In DNA, the CDR3 is TGTGCCAGTAGTATCAAGTGGGCGGGAGGAACAGATACGCAGTATTTT. It is translated as CASSIKWAGGTDTQYF.

The chain employs TRBV29-1 and TRBJ2-7, with 9 bases matching TRBD1. The V gene's germline CDR1 is SQVTM and CDR2 ANQGSEA. The CDR3 is 14 amino acids. Trimming at V came to 6 bases and at J to 4 bases, leaving 10 bases not matched to a gene. CDR3 nucleotide sequence: TGCAGCGTGTCCACCGGGACAGGGATTTACGAGCAGTACTTC. Translating it yields CSVSTGTGIYEQYF.

The chain joins TRBV19 to TRBJ1-5; the match to TRBD1 covers 10 bases. The CDR3 is 14 residues long. Germline CDR1 is LNHDA and CDR2 is SQIVND (reference sequence). V was pared by 5 bases and J by 6 bases, with 4 bases of the junction left unmatched. CDR3 loop: CASSPGTGAQPQHF. The CDR3 DNA reads as TGTGCCAGTAGTCCAGGGACAGGGGCTCAGCCCCAGCATTTT.

The chain carries TRBV4-1 and TRBJ1-6; the match to TRBD1 covers 7 bases. The germline CDR1 and CDR2 sequences are MGHRA and YSYEKL. With V trimmed by 6 bases and J by 5 bases, 4 bases remained unmatched. The CDR3 is made up of 14 amino acids. The CDR3 sequence is CASSKGTDNSPLHF. CDR3 in DNA: TGCGCCAGCAGTAAGGGGACAGATAATTCACCCCTCCACTTT.

The chain employs TRBV6-5 and TRBJ2-7, with 7 bases fitting TRBD1. Unmatched junction bases numbered 4, after V lost 2 bases and J lost 3 bases. Germline V gene sequence: CDR1 MNHEY, CDR2 SVGAGI. This CDR3 has 14 residues. CDR3 protein: CASSYRDRSYEQYF. DNA for the CDR3: TGTGCCAGCAGTTACAGGGACAGAAGCTACGAGCAGTACTTC.

The chain combines TRBV19 with TRBJ2-7; 7 bases line up with TRBD1. Trimming took 5 bases from V and 3 from J; bases not matched to a gene: 10. This CDR3 region has 15 residues. Germline CDR1 and CDR2: LNHDA and SQIVND (reference sequence). The CDR3: CASSFTTGPGYEQYF. CDR3 DNA sequence: TGTGCCAGTAGTTTTACGACAGGGCCGGGCTACGAGCAGTACTTC.

Only one count was recorded for this clone. The chain links TRBV27 to TRBJ2-7; TRBD2 matches at 8 bases. The CDR3 length is 12 residues. Germline lookup yields CDR1 MNHEY and CDR2 SMNVEV (reference sequence). The CDR3 loop is CDRGGVLYEQYF. The DNA for the CDR3 is TGTGACCGGGGGGGGGTTTTGTACGAGCAGTACTTC.

The chain employs TRBV9 and TRBJ1-3, with TRBD1 as a possible D gene (5 bases). Germline V CDR1 and CDR2: SGDLS, YYNGEE. This CDR3 region has 16 residues. Trimming removed 0 bases at V and 4 bases at J, with 14 bases between. For the CDR3, the DNA is TGTGCCAGCAGCGTAGAGGCAGGGAATATAGGAAACACCATATATTTT. Translation: CASSVEAGNIGNTIYF.

This rearrangement joins TRBV11-3 to TRBJ2-1, with D perhaps matching TRBD1 (5 bases). CDR1 and CDR2 (germline): SGHNT, YENEEA. CDR3 length: 14 residues. Trimming took off 1 base at V and 8 bases at J, with 12 bases between the two ends. The CDR3 DNA follows: TGTGCCAGCAGCTTAGTGTCGGTAGGGGATGAGCAGTTCTTC. Translated, it gives CASSLVSVGDEQFF.

The sample holds one count of this clone. The chain links TRBV7-2 to TRBJ2-2, with a possible D match to TRBD2 (5 bases). The ends were cut back, 0 bases at V and 7 bases at J, with 15 bases in the middle. Germline CDR1 and CDR2: SGHTA and FQGNSA. This CDR3 contains 16 residues. CDR3 region: CASSLAPEAIGGELFF. DNA for the CDR3: TGTGCCAGCAGCTTAGCTCCGGAGGCCATAGGCGGGGAGCTGTTTTTT.

This clone was recorded only once. The chain links TRBV2 to TRBJ2-1; 11 nucleotides line up with TRBD2. CDR1 and CDR2 from the germline V gene are SNHLY and FYNNEI. The CDR3 covers 17 residues. The ends lost 0 bases at V and 8 bases at J; junction bases unmatched: 9. CDR3: CASSEATLAGVTDEQFF. CDR3 sequence (DNA): TGTGCCAGCAGTGAAGCCACACTAGCGGGGGTGACGGATGAGCAGTTCTTC.

The CDR3 nucleotides read TGTGCCAGCAGCGTGACAGGGTTGGGCACAGATACGCAGTATTTT. Protein: CASSVTGLGTDTQYF. The V call is TRBV27, the J call TRBJ2-3; TRBD1 aligns across 7 bases. The germline V gene encodes CDR1 MNHEY and CDR2 SMNVEV (reference sequence). V lost 6 bases and J lost 1; bases outside the gene matches: 7. CDR3 length: 15 residues.